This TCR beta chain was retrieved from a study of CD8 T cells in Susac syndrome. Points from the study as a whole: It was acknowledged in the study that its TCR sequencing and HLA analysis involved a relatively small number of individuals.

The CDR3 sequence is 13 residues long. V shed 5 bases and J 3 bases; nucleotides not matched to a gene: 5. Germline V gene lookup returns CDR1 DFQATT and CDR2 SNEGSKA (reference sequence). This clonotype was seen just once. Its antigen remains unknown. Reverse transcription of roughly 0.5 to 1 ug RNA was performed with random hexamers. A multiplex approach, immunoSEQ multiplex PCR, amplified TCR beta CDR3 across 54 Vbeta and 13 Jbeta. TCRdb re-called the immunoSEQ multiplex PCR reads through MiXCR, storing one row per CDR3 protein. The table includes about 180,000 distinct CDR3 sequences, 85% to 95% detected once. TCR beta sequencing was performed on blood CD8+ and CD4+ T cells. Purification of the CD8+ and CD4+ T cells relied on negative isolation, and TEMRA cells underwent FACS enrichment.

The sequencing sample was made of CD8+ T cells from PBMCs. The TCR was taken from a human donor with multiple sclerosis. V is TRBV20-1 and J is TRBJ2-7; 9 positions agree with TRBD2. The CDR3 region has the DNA TGCAGTGCTTCCGGGACTAGCAGCTACGAGCAGTACTTC. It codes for CSASGTSSYEQYF.